The clone carrying this T cell receptor beta chain was seen a single time. Trimming shortened V by 4 bases and J by 8 bases, and 15 bases separated the two germline ends. CDR1 and CDR2 (germline): SGHRS, YFSETQ. The CDR3 is 13 residues long. The repertoire was sequenced with immunoSEQ multiplex PCR; TCRdb's copy has only in-frame clones and lacks some. This table holds approximately 46,000 clones, 86% found once. The data were obtained in a study of blood T cell repertoires in COVID-19. Whole-study context: Collection of acute and convalescent COVID-19 samples took place in the United States, Italy and Spain. Sources were T cells, B-cell-depleted T cells, or PBMCs; the material itself was cDNA or gDNA.

This sequence joins TRBV5-1 and TRBJ1-2; D is perhaps TRBD1 (6 bases). The clonotype was recovered from a man between 60 and 75 years old with active or convalescent COVID-19. The source material was peripheral blood. The CDR3 protein is CASSQDRFWGYTF. The CDR3 DNA reads TGCGCCAGCAGCCAAGACAGGTTTTGGGGCTACACCTTC.